The TCR beta chain under discussion was sequenced for a study of blood T cell repertoires in COVID-19. About the research overall: The study drew acute and convalescent COVID-19 samples from the United States, Italy and Spain. T cells, B-cell-depleted T cells, or PBMCs supplied cDNA or gDNA.

Per the original methods: By means of reference gene primer amplification, nucleated cell counts were estimated. This table comes from immunoSEQ multiplex PCR, and its TCRdb copy is limited to in-frame clones, with some not included. The DNA was the basis for D and trimming; V, J and clone size are from that table. The sample lists 30,000 or so clones, around 87% occurring once. V lost 3 bases and J 1 base, leaving 14 bases between the germline ends. The V gene's germline CDR1 is GTSNPN and CDR2 SVGIG (reference sequence). The CDR3 spans 15 residues. The chain couples TRBV30 to TRBJ2-3; D call uncertain. The sequenced sample consisted of peripheral blood. The receptor was isolated from a man aged 55-75 years with active COVID-19. CDR3 protein: CAWSRGGFGTDTQYF. As DNA, the CDR3 is TGTGCCTGGAGCCGAGGTGGATTTGGCACAGATACGCAGTATTTT.